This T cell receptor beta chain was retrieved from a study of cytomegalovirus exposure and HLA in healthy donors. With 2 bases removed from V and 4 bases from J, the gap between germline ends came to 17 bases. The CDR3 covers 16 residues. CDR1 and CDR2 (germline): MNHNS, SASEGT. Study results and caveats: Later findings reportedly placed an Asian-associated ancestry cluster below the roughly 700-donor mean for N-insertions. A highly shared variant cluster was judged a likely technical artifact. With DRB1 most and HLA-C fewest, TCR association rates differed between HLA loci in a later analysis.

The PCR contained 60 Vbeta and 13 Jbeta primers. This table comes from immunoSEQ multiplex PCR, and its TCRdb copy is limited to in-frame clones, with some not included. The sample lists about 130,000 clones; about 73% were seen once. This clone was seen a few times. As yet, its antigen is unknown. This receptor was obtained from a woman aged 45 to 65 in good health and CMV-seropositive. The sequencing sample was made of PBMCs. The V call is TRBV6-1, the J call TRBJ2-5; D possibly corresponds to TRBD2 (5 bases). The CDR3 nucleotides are TGTGCCAGCAGTGAAATTCGGGGAGTGTTAGGAGAGACCCAGTACTTC. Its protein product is CASSEIRGVLGETQYF.